What follows is one T cell receptor (beta chain) and its context. Sorted naive CD8 T cells were those defined as CD8+CD4-CCR7+CD45RA+. Via MiXCR, TCRdb re-called the PCR reads, giving one row per CDR3 protein. This table has nearly 650,000 distinct CDR3 sequences, 25% appearing once. This specimen belongs to a study of molecular identifiers for immune sequencing clone quantification. V lost 4 bases and J lost 3, with 13 bases in between. The CDR3 runs 14 residues. Per germline, CDR1 MRHNA and CDR2 SNTAGT. Input material: naive CD8+ T cells from blood, with Jurkat cell RNA spiked in. Specified subset: FACS-sorted CD8+CD4-CCR7+CD45RA+ naive T cells. The clonotype comes from a human donor in good health. Some libraries in this study had Jurkat cell RNA spiked in. J is TRBJ2-7 and V is TRBV6-4, with D perhaps being TRBD1 or TRBD2 (6 bases each). CDR3 region: CASSARGPSYEQYF. DNA for the CDR3: TGTGCCAGCAGTGCACGGGGGCCTAGCTACGAGCAGTACTTC.